The T cell receptor (beta chain) under discussion was sequenced for a study of T cells after yellow fever vaccination. This clonotype has at least ten counts. Germline values: CDR1 SGHVS, CDR2 FQNEAQ. The CDR3 runs to 15 residues. The ends lost 1 base at V and 2 bases at J; junction bases unmatched: 3. TCRdb recomputed calls from the 5' RACE reads with MiXCR, one row per CDR3 protein. The repertoire holds a few hundred thousand distinct CDR3 sequences, with about 15% as singletons. Here the sequenced sample was PBMCs, taken 5 days after the first yellow fever vaccination. The sequence came from a young man who received the YFV17D yellow fever vaccine. This chain uses TRBV7-8 with TRBJ2-7; 9 nucleotides line up with TRBD1. The DNA for the CDR3 is TGTGCCAGCAGCTTAGGTGGGACAGGGACCTACGAGCAGTACTTC. Residues: CASSLGGTGTYEQYF.